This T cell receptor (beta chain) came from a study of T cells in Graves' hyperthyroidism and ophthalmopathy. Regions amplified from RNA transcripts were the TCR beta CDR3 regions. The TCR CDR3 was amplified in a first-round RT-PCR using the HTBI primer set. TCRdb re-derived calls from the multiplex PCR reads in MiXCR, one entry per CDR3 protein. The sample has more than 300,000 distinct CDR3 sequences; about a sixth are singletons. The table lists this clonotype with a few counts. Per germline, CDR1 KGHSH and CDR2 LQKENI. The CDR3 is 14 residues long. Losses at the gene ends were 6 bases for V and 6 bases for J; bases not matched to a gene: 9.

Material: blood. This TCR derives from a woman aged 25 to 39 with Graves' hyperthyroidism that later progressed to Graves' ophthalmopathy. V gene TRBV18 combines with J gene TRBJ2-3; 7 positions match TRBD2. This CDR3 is CASSPGLGRDTQYF. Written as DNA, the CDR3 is TGTGCCAGCTCGCCCGGACTAGGCCGCGATACGCAGTATTTT.